This T cell receptor beta chain was recorded in a study of T cell responses to AZD1222 COVID-19 vaccine. Profiling relied on immunoSEQ multiplex PCR, and the TCRdb table lists in-frame clones only, not all of them. The table shows approximately 110,000 clones, with roughly 87% occurring only once. Broader study findings: Spike as a whole was targeted by vaccine-associated CD4 TCRs, dominant at 160-218 and 743-854. Increases in Spike-specific TCR breadth and depth were seen after two AZD1222 doses. Donors skewed white British and female; clonal diversity was possibly underestimated.

In regard to this clone: Its target is not known.

The germline gives CDR1 MGHRA, CDR2 YSYEKL. V lost 2 bases and J lost 5; bases outside the gene matches: 6. The CDR3 sequence is 16 residues long. The specimen was peripheral blood, collected on day 0 of AZD1222 vaccination. The chain couples TRBV4-1 to TRBJ1-5; 10 bases align to TRBD1. The TCR comes from an adult in good health. Written as DNA, the CDR3 is TGCGCCAGCAGCCAACCGGGACAGGGGAGACATCAGCCCCAGCATTTT. Its translation is CASSQPGQGRHQPQHF.